These T cell receptor beta chains were read from a single sample in a study of Tregs in tolerant kidney transplant recipients. Profiled with immunoSEQ multiplex PCR; TCRdb holds only in-frame clones, not every one. The profile shows under 100,000 clones, approximately 92% of them singletons. Material for sequencing was CD8+ T cells from blood. All receptors come from a human donor in good health. CDR3s include the opening cysteine and the closing phenylalanine or tryptophan. Fields, in order: D gene, J gene, V gene, clone size, CDR3 DNA, CDR3 protein. The D gene is left open where the match is weak. The size field is filled for only some rows; it gives once, few, many or a size class.

>-|TRBJ2-7|TRBV14|-
TGTGCCAGCAGCCAAGAAAGGGGCGAGCAGTACTTC
CASSQERGEQYF
>TRBD2|TRBJ2-7|TRBV19|-
TGTGCCAGTAGTATCAAGCGGGGGACCTACGAGCAGTACTTC
CASSIKRGTYEQYF
>-|TRBJ2-5|TRBV11-2|-
TGTGCCAGCAGCTTAATAGGGTTTGGAGAGACCCAGTACTTC
CASSLIGFGETQYF
>-|TRBJ1-5|TRBV29-1|-
TGCAGCGTTGGGTCAGGGAATAGCAATCAGCCCCAGCATTTT
CSVGSGNSNQPQHF
>-|TRBJ1-1|TRBV7-9|-
TGTGCCAGCAGCTTAGCGATGGGCCCGACCTTGACTGAAGCTTTCTTT
CASSLAMGPTLTEAFF
>-|TRBJ1-1|TRBV6-5|-
TGTGCCAGCAGTTACAACAGGCCCCACACTGAAGCTTTCTTT
CASSYNRPHTEAFF
>TRBD1|TRBJ1-4|TRBV6-1|once
TGTGCCAGCAGTTCCGATGGGACAGGGGGACAGGAACTGTTTTTT
CASSSDGTGGQELFF
>-|TRBJ1-3|TRBV6-6|-
TGTGCCAGCAGTTACTCCGGCGGGGAAGCATATTTT
CASSYSGGEAYF
>TRBD1|TRBJ1-2|TRBV2|-
TGTGCCAGCAGTACAGGGGGCCGGTATGGCTACACCTTC
CASSTGGRYGYTF
>-|TRBJ1-1|TRBV30|few
TGTGCCTGGAGTGTACTCTTGGGCACTGAAGCTTTCTTT
CAWSVLLGTEAFF
>TRBD1|TRBJ2-2|TRBV30|-
TGTGCCTGGAGCTGGTGGACAGGGGCGACCGGGGAGCTGTTTTTT
CAWSWWTGATGELFF
>-|TRBJ1-1|TRBV2|-
TGTGCCAGCCAAGGAACCTTTTCCACTGAAGCTTTCTTT
CASQGTFSTEAFF
>TRBD1|TRBJ1-1|TRBV6-4|-
TGTGCCAGCAGTGACGGGGACAGGCCGTGGACTGAAGCTTTCTTT
CASSDGDRPWTEAFF
>-|TRBJ1-5|TRBV5-8|-
TGTGCCAGCAGCTTGGAAGGTTTTCAGCCCCAGCATTTT
CASSLEGFQPQHF
>-|TRBJ2-1|TRBV7-9|once
TGTGCCAGCAGTTTAAGGTGGGATGAGCAGTTCTTC
CASSLRWDEQFF
>TRBD2|TRBJ2-1|TRBV6-6|-
TGTGCCAGCAGCCTTCTAGCGGGGGGGCCCAATGAGCAGTTCTTC
CASSLLAGGPNEQFF
>-|TRBJ1-1|TRBV7-8|-
TGTGCCAGCAGCGGACGGACCTGGGGTGAAGCTTTCTTT
CASSGRTWGEAFF
>TRBD2|TRBJ2-7|TRBV7-2|-
TGTGCCAGCAGCACAGAGGGACTAGCGTTTACCTACGAGCAGTACTTC
CASSTEGLAFTYEQYF
>-|TRBJ1-2|TRBV5-8|-
TGTGCCAGCAGCTATGGCTACACCTTC
CASSYGYTF
>-|TRBJ2-1|TRBV5-4|once
TGTGCCAGCAGCTTGGCGACAGTCAATGAGCAGTTCTTC
CASSLATVNEQFF
>TRBD1|TRBJ2-7|TRBV2|-
TGTGCCAGCAGTGCCGGGACAGGGGGTTTCGAGCAGTACTTC
CASSAGTGGFEQYF
>-|TRBJ1-2|TRBV4-1|-
TGCGCCAGCAGCCAACAAAGACGGGATAACTATGGCTACACCTTC
CASSQQRRDNYGYTF
>TRBD1|TRBJ2-3|TRBV9|-
TGTGCCAGCAACCAGGGGGGCACAGATACGCAGTATTTT
CASNQGGTDTQYF
>-|TRBJ2-3|TRBV4-1|-
TGCGCCAGCAGCCAAGTCCCCCGGGGTTTTTTATCAGATACGCAGTATTTT
CASSQVPRGFLSDTQYF
>TRBD2|TRBJ2-5|TRBV10-3|-
TGTGCCACCAAACTAGCGGGGGGGCAAGAGACCCAGTACTTC
CATKLAGGQETQYF
>-|TRBJ1-2|TRBV6-4|once
TGTGCCAGCAGTGAAGTTTGGGGGCCGGCGGGTGGCTACACCTTC
CASSEVWGPAGGYTF
>-|TRBJ2-7|TRBV5-1|-
TGCGCCAGCAGCCTGGGGACACCGTACGAGCAGTACTTC
CASSLGTPYEQYF
>-|TRBJ2-1|TRBV2|-
TGTGCCAGTTTCTTGGGATCCCCGGGAGAGCAGTTCTTC
CASFLGSPGEQFF
>-|TRBJ2-1|TRBV11-2|-
TGTGCCAGCAGCTTAAATGAGCAGTTCTTC
CASSLNEQFF
>-|TRBJ1-3|TRBV7-6|few
TGTGCCAGCAGCTTGGGGACGGTCATTAGTTCATCTGGAAACACCATATATTTT
CASSLGTVISSSGNTIYF
>-|TRBJ1-4|TRBV6-6|-
TGTGCCAGCAGTTACTCGCGGGGGGGGGCTAATGAAAAACTGTTTTTT
CASSYSRGGANEKLFF
>-|TRBJ1-1|TRBV19|-
TGTGCCAGTAGTCCCTCGATGGGAGGTGAAGCTTTCTTT
CASSPSMGGEAFF